This note documents a single TCR beta chain sequence. This specimen belongs to a study of blood T cell repertoires in COVID-19. Study overall: T cells, B-cell-depleted T cells, or PBMCs supplied cDNA or gDNA.

Original data processing: Quantification of nucleated cells was approximated via reference gene primer amplification. Profiling relied on immunoSEQ multiplex PCR, and the TCRdb table lists in-frame clones only, not all of them. V and J calls and clone size come straight from that table; D and trimming were deduced from the DNA. Altogether about 140,000 clones are present, 75% to 90% being singletons, with the ten largest covering roughly 3.9%. This TCR was recovered from a woman aged 80 or over with acute or convalescent COVID-19. Sequencing input: peripheral blood.

In nucleotides, the CDR3 is TGTGCCAGCAGCCCGGGGGGTGGGCGAGCGAACTACGAGCAGTACTTC. It specifies CASSPGGGRANYEQYF. The V call is TRBV7-9, the J call TRBJ2-7; 7 bases align to TRBD2. This CDR3 is built from 16 residues. V lost 5 bases to trimming and J lost 3 bases; unmatched junction nucleotides: 13. The germline V gene encodes CDR1 SEHNR and CDR2 FQNEAQ (reference sequence).